The 8 T cell receptor beta chains in this list originate from one sample, sequenced in a study of control samples from healthy donors and cancer patients. Sequenced by immunoSEQ multiplex PCR; TCRdb stores in-frame clones only, minus some. The data show around 51,000 clones, 80% seen once. The sequenced sample consisted of blood. Receptor source: a man between 65 and 80 years old in good health.

In its sample, this clone ranks as medium-sized (0.01 to 0.1%). The chain carries TRBV28 and TRBJ2-7; 7 bases are shared with TRBD2. The germline gives CDR1 MDHEN, CDR2 SYDVKM. J was trimmed by 8 bases and V by 8 bases; bases with no gene match: 15. The CDR3 has 14 residues. DNA of the CDR3: TGTGCCAGCTCCTCGGGAGGCGGGTCTACGCAGCAGTACTTC. Translating it yields CASSSGGGSTQQYF.

The CDR3 DNA follows: TGTGCCAGCAGCCCAGTGGGGGGGTATGGCTACACCTTC. Translated, it gives CASSPVGGYGYTF. The chain couples TRBV7-9 to TRBJ1-2; D perhaps matches TRBD1 (5 bases). This CDR3 has 13 amino acids. V was shortened by 5 bases and J by 5 bases, with 12 bases between the two germline ends. The germline V gene encodes CDR1 SEHNR and CDR2 FQNEAQ (reference sequence).

The chain employs TRBV5-5 and TRBJ1-1; TRBD1 aligns across 7 bases. V dropped 1 base and J dropped 1; count of bases not matched to a gene: 10. From germline, CDR1 is SGHKS and CDR2 YYEKEE (reference sequence). The CDR3 is 17 residues long. CDR3 in DNA: TGTGCCAGCAGCTTGAGGGGGCTCTGGGGACGGAACACTGAAGCTTTCTTT. This encodes CASSLRGLWGRNTEAFF.

This clone was found once. This rearrangement joins TRBV6-4 to TRBJ2-1; D uncertain. The CDR3 has 16 amino acids. Germline V gives CDR1 MRHNA, CDR2 SNTAGT. With 0 bases removed from V and 0 bases from J, the gap between germline ends came to 9 bases. The CDR3, as DNA: TGTGCCAGCAGTGACTCTTCGCGGAGCTCCTACAATGAGCAGTTCTTC. Protein: CASSDSSRSSYNEQFF.

This clone was seen more than once but under ten times. The V call is TRBV11-2, the J call TRBJ1-1, with D possibly TRBD1 on 5 matching bases. The CDR3 length is 18 residues. Trimming removed 2 bases from V and 3 bases from J, with 22 bases in between. CDR1 is SGHAT and CDR2 is FQNNGV in the germline V gene. CDR3 DNA: TGTGCCAGCAGCTTATCAGCCATAGGGGCTCTGGGGGACACTGAAGCTTTCTTT. Its protein product is CASSLSAIGALGDTEAFF.

The CDR3 nucleotides are TGTGCCAGCACCTCCCCGACGGGGGAGCAGTTCTTC. Translation gives CASTSPTGEQFF. The rearrangement uses TRBV9 and TRBJ2-1, with a tentative D call TRBD2 (5 bases). Germline loops: CDR1 SGDLS, CDR2 YYNGEE. The germline V and J ends were trimmed by 6 bases and 10 bases, with 14 bases remaining between them. The CDR3 has 12 amino acids.

The rearrangement links TRBV7-9 to TRBJ1-5; 9 nucleotides line up with TRBD1. The CDR3 sequence is 16 residues long. V lost 5 bases, J lost 3 bases, and 8 bases stayed unmatched. Germline V gene data show CDR1 as SEHNR and CDR2 as FQNEAQ (reference sequence). This CDR3 is CASSPGTGITNQPQHF. The CDR3 DNA reads as TGTGCCAGCAGCCCTGGGACAGGGATTACCAATCAGCCCCAGCATTTT.

The J gene is TRBJ2-2, the V gene TRBV5-1; perhaps TRBD1 as D (6 bases). Between the trimmed V and J ends, which lost 2 bases and 5 bases, there was a span of 10 bases. The CDR3 is 14 amino acids. The germline V gene has CDR1 SGHRS and CDR2 YFSETQ. The CDR3 DNA sequence: TGCGCCAGCAGCTTCGCAGGGGAAACCGGGGAGCTGTTTTTT. Protein: CASSFAGETGELFF.